The next 27 T cell receptor beta chains were all read from a single sample in a study of cytomegalovirus exposure and HLA in healthy donors. Both 60 Vbeta primers and 13 Jbeta primers went into the PCR. The assay was immunoSEQ multiplex PCR, and TCRdb's table has in-frame clones only and misses some. This sample's table has about 200,000 clones. The material sequenced was PBMCs. The receptors shown here come from a boy between 10 and 17 years old in good health and CMV-seronegative.

The CDR3 reads CASGLGTEGDQPQHF. The DNA of the CDR3 is TGTGCTAGTGGTTTGGGGACAGAGGGGGATCAGCCCCAGCATTTT. The chain joins TRBV12-5 to TRBJ1-5, with D possibly TRBD1 on 6 matching bases. This CDR3 has 15 amino acids. The germline gives CDR1 LGHNT, CDR2 FRNRAP. V lost 1 base and J 5 bases, leaving 12 bases between the germline ends.

This chain joins TRBV28 and TRBJ1-2, with TRBD1 as a possible D gene (6 bases). From germline, CDR1 is MDHEN and CDR2 SYDVKM. V lost 6 bases to trimming and J lost 8 bases, with 25 bases between them. There are 16 residues in the CDR3. CDR3 nucleotide sequence: TGTGCCAGCAGCTCCGACACGTTCGACAGGTTGAACGGCTACACCTTC. Its translation: CASSSDTFDRLNGYTF.

Notes on this clone: This likely comes from a read error, as the CDR3 has no conserved phenylalanine or tryptophan at its end. The DNA is left out, because the CDR3 cannot be placed on it with certainty; the CDR3 is given as TCRdb lists it. The chain couples TRBV12-2 to TRBJ1-2. TRBV12-2 is designated a pseudogene. Inclusive of both ends, the CDR3 amounts to 12 amino acids. This CDR3 is CAPKTVDYGYTL.

Here the CDR3 DNA reads TGCGCCAGCAGCCTGACTAGCGGGGGGGCTGGGACCGGGGAGCTGTTTTTT. It is translated as CASSLTSGGAGTGELFF. This sequence joins TRBV5-1 and TRBJ2-2; 14 bases fit TRBD2. The CDR3 has 17 residues. Germline V gene data show CDR1 as SGHRS and CDR2 as YFSETQ. V lost 4 bases, J lost 5 bases, and 7 bases stayed unmatched.

CDR3 sequence (DNA): TGTGCCAGCAATGTCGGCGGGACCTCTTATGAGCAGTTCTTC. It codes for CASNVGGTSYEQFF. The chain couples TRBV27 to TRBJ2-1, with D tentatively TRBD2 (6 bases). The V gene lost 7 bases and the J gene lost 8 bases, with 18 bases spanning the gap. The CDR3 spans 14 residues. Germline V gene sequence: CDR1 MNHEY, CDR2 SMNVEV (reference sequence).

This chain links TRBV14 with TRBJ1-5, with D unresolved. CDR1 and CDR2 (germline): SGHDN, FVKESK. This CDR3 is built from 14 residues. The V end was cut by 3 bases, the J end by 6 bases, with 12 bases between. The CDR3 DNA sequence: TGTGCCAGCAGCCAGGCAGGTCTCCTTCAGCCCCAGCATTTT. This translates into CASSQAGLLQPQHF.

V gene TRBV2 combines with J gene TRBJ1-1, with D hard to call. Germline CDR1 and CDR2: SNHLY and FYNNEI. This CDR3 contains 13 residues. Trimming removed 6 bases at V and 4 bases at J, with 12 bases between. The CDR3 loop is CASRAGSGTEAFF. CDR3 sequence (DNA): TGTGCCAGCAGGGCAGGCTCCGGCACTGAAGCTTTCTTT.

The chain carries TRBV10-1 and TRBJ2-2, with 7 nucleotides matching TRBD1. Germline lookup yields CDR1 WNHNN and CDR2 SYGVQD (reference sequence). The V and J ends lost 2 bases and 2 bases, in that order; junction bases with no gene match: 8. This CDR3 region has 17 residues. This chain's CDR3 is CASSETRGQSNTGELFF. The CDR3 DNA follows: TGCGCCAGCAGTGAGACCCGGGGACAGAGTAACACCGGGGAGCTGTTTTTT.

This sequence joins TRBV5-6 and TRBJ2-1; D call uncertain. CDR1 is SGHDT and CDR2 is YYEEEE in the germline V gene. The CDR3 has 14 residues. Trimming removed 0 bases at V and 4 bases at J, with 8 bases between. This CDR3 is CASSLGHRYNEQFF. As DNA, the CDR3 is TGTGCCAGCAGCTTGGGACACCGGTACAATGAGCAGTTCTTC.

The chain joins TRBV5-4 to TRBJ2-2; D is possibly TRBD1 (5 bases). CDR1 SGHNT and CDR2 YYREEE come from the germline V gene (reference sequence). The V end lost 4 bases, the J end lost 7 bases, and 11 bases lay between the germline ends. The length of the CDR3 is 13 residues. CDR3 residues: CASSPGRGGELFF. The CDR3 coding sequence is TGTGCCAGCAGCCCCGGTAGGGGCGGGGAGCTGTTTTTT.

This chain links TRBV10-3 with TRBJ1-1; D remains ambiguous. Trimming took off 4 bases at V and 4 bases at J, with 7 bases between the two ends. CDR3 length equals 12 residues. The germline V gene encodes CDR1 ENHRY and CDR2 SYGVKD. CDR3 region: CAISVGSTEAFF. The CDR3 DNA is TGTGCCATCAGTGTAGGGAGCACTGAAGCTTTCTTT.

The rearrangement links TRBV18 to TRBJ1-2; D is ambiguous. V shed 4 bases and J shed 4 bases, with 10 bases lying between them. The CDR3 contains 13 residues. Germline V lookup: CDR1 KGHSH, CDR2 LQKENI. The chain's CDR3 is CASSRETTYGYTF. CDR3 coding DNA: TGTGCCAGCTCACGAGAAACTACCTATGGCTACACCTTC.

This chain joins TRBV9 and TRBJ1-4; TRBD1 might be the D (6 bases). The CDR3 length is 14 residues. Trimming cost V 0 bases and J 8 bases, with 11 bases left between them. CDR1 and CDR2 from the germline V gene are SGDLS and YYNGEE. In DNA form, the CDR3 reads TGTGCCAGCAGCGTAGACAGGGCCCACGAAAAACTGTTTTTT. Its translation: CASSVDRAHEKLFF.

The chain uses TRBV28 and TRBJ2-7; 10 nucleotides match TRBD2. Germline V gene data show CDR1 as MDHEN and CDR2 as SYDVKM. This CDR3 comprises 16 residues. V shed 4 bases and J 2 bases; nucleotides not matched to a gene: 8. CDR3 loop: CASSSLSGGRTYEQYF. In nucleotides, the CDR3 is TGTGCCAGCAGTTCCCTTAGCGGGGGGCGAACCTACGAGCAGTACTTC.

V is TRBV27 and J is TRBJ2-7; TRBD1 matches 7 bases. The length of the CDR3 is 19 residues. Germline V gene lookup returns CDR1 MNHEY and CDR2 SMNVEV (reference sequence). With 6 bases clipped from V and 0 bases from J, the junction kept 20 bases outside the gene matches. Written as DNA, the CDR3 is TGTGCCAGCAGCCTTATCCCCCCAATCCCGGGACAGAACTCCTACGAGCAGTACTTC. Translated: CASSLIPPIPGQNSYEQYF.

V is TRBV28 and J is TRBJ1-6; no clear D gene. The CDR3 extends over 11 amino acids. Trimming stripped 10 bases from V and 7 bases from J, with 8 bases between. Germline CDR1 and CDR2: MDHEN and SYDVKM. This CDR3 reads CATNGNSPLHF. CDR3 coding DNA: TGTGCCACAAACGGGAATTCACCCCTCCACTTT.

This chain joins TRBV7-9 and TRBJ1-5, with unresolved D. V gave up 8 bases and J gave up 5 bases, with 10 bases separating them. This CDR3 contains 12 residues. The germline CDR1 and CDR2 sequences are SEHNR and FQNEAQ (reference sequence). CDR3: CASGAGDQPQHF. CDR3 DNA sequence: TGTGCCAGCGGAGCTGGCGATCAGCCCCAGCATTTT.

The chain is built from TRBV9 and TRBJ2-1; tentative D call: TRBD2 (6 bases). V gave up 3 bases and J gave up 4 bases, with 14 bases separating them. The length of the CDR3 is 15 residues. Germline assignment: CDR1 SGDLS and CDR2 YYNGEE. In DNA form, the CDR3 reads TGTGCCAGCAGCGCCCGGGACGGGACTTACAATGAGCAGTTCTTC. Translating gives CASSARDGTYNEQFF. Based on the CDR3 plus reference TRBV9 and TRBJ2-1, the full variable domain is DSGVTQTPKHLITATGQRVTLRCSPRSGDLSVYWYQQSLDQGLQFLIQYYNGEERAKGNILERFSAQQFPDLHSELNLSSLELGDSALYFCASSARDGTYNEQFFGPGTRLTVL.

This CDR3 is CATSRDQDQPQHF. As DNA, the CDR3 is TGTGCCACCAGCAGAGATCAGGATCAGCCCCAGCATTTT. The chain recombines TRBV15 with TRBJ1-5; D is undetermined. Germline V CDR1 and CDR2: LNHNV, YYDKDF (reference sequence). The CDR3 covers 13 residues. V was cut by 0 bases and J by 5 bases, with 5 bases left in between.

Note on this clone: The germline gene is not matched at one end of the junction; a read error may be the cause. The chain has TRBV7-7 and TRBJ1-2; TRBD1 might be the D (5 bases). Germline lookup yields CDR1 SSHAT and CDR2 FNYEAQ (reference sequence). The CDR3 totals 16 residues. DNA of the CDR3: TGTGCTAGCAGCTTGGTCGTCAGGGCCAAAAACTATGGCTACACCTTC. Translated, it gives CASSLVVRAKNYGYTF.

Here the CDR3 reads CASSQESFQRGYTF. Here the CDR3 DNA reads TGCGCCAGCAGCCAAGAGTCCTTCCAGAGGGGCTACACCTTC. This chain connects TRBV4-1 to TRBJ1-2, with unresolved D. The germline CDR1 and CDR2 sequences are MGHRA and YSYEKL. The ends were cut back, 0 bases at V and 8 bases at J, with 13 bases in the middle. The CDR3 spans 14 residues.

V is TRBV25-1 and J is TRBJ1-6, with D possibly matching TRBD1 (6 bases). V was shortened by 7 bases and J by 6 bases, with 10 bases between the two germline ends. This CDR3 is 13 amino acids long. The germline CDR1 and CDR2 sequences are MGHDK and SYGVNS. In DNA form, the CDR3 reads TGTGCCAGCATGGGGACACCTAATTCACCCCTCCACTTT. This gives the protein CASMGTPNSPLHF.

The chain links TRBV27 to TRBJ2-5; D is unresolved. Germline CDR1 is MNHEY and CDR2 is SMNVEV (reference sequence). This CDR3 comprises 13 residues. Trimming stripped 3 bases from V and 5 bases from J, with 10 bases between. As DNA, the CDR3 is TGTGCCAGCAGTTTGACCCTCGGGGAGACCCAGTACTTC. This encodes CASSLTLGETQYF.

The chain is built from TRBV7-8 and TRBJ2-1; TRBD2 agrees at 7 bases. The germline V gene has CDR1 SGHVS and CDR2 FQNEAQ. The CDR3 runs to 17 residues. Trimming cost V 4 bases and J 0 bases; bases outside gene matches: 9. The chain's CDR3 is CASSWGGETSSYNEQFF. Written as DNA, the CDR3 is TGTGCCAGCAGCTGGGGGGGTGAAACGAGCTCCTACAATGAGCAGTTCTTC.

J is TRBJ1-5 and V is TRBV28; no definite D call. The CDR3 runs 18 residues. The germline V gene has CDR1 MDHEN and CDR2 SYDVKM. V was shortened by 3 bases and J by 0 bases, with 18 bases between the two germline ends. CDR3: CASSFPQSSGFSNQPQHF. For the CDR3, the DNA is TGTGCCAGCAGTTTCCCTCAGTCCTCGGGGTTTAGCAATCAGCCCCAGCATTTT.

The J gene is TRBJ2-7, the V gene TRBV5-1, with TRBD1 identical over 8 bases. The CDR3 is 15 amino acids. V lost 7 bases to trimming and J lost 1 base; unmatched junction nucleotides: 10. Germline V CDR1 and CDR2: SGHRS, YFSETQ. CDR3 in DNA: TGCGCCAGCTCAAGGAAGGGACAGGATTCCTACGAGCAGTACTTC. It specifies CASSRKGQDSYEQYF.

This chain connects TRBV9 to TRBJ2-2, with no clear D. Germline V gene sequence: CDR1 SGDLS, CDR2 YYNGEE. CDR3 length: 13 amino acids. V was pared by 2 bases and J by 6 bases, with 8 bases between. CDR3 sequence (DNA): TGTGCCAGCAGCGTTGAGATACCCGGGGAGCTGTTTTTT. Its translation is CASSVEIPGELFF. Combining the CDR3 with reference TRBV9 and TRBJ2-2 gives the whole variable domain DSGVTQTPKHLITATGQRVTLRCSPRSGDLSVYWYQQSLDQGLQFLIQYYNGEERAKGNILERFSAQQFPDLHSELNLSSLELGDSALYFCASSVEIPGELFFGEGSRLTVL.